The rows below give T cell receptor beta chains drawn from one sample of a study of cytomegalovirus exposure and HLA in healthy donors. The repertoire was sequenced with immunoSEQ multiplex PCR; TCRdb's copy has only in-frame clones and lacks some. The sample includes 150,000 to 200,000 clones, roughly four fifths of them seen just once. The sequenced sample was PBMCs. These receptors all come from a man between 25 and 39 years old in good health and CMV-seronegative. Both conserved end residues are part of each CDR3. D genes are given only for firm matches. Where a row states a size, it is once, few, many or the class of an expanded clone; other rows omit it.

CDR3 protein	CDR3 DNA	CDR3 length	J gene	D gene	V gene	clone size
CASSQRTGTYEQYF	TGTGCCAGCAGCCAAAGGACAGGGACCTACGAGCAGTACTTC	14	TRBJ2-7	TRBD1	TRBV14	few
CASSSGLGGYTF	TGTGCCAGCAGCTCGGGACTAGGGGGCTACACCTTC	12	TRBJ1-2	.	TRBV7-3	.
CASSSPGRGENTEAFF	TGTGCCAGCAGTTCCCCTGGCAGGGGGGAGAACACTGAAGCTTTCTTT	16	TRBJ1-1	TRBD1	TRBV27	few
CASSRQDYNSPLHF	TGTGCCAGCAGTCGACAGGATTATAATTCACCCCTCCACTTT	14	TRBJ1-6	.	TRBV6-5	few
CASSYLEGGFNSPLHF	TGTGCCAGCAGTTACTTAGAGGGAGGCTTTAATTCACCCCTCCACTTT	16	TRBJ1-6	.	TRBV6-5	.
CASSPGTGGASEQFF	TGTGCCAGCAGCCCGGGGACAGGGGGCGCCTCAGAGCAGTTCTTC	15	TRBJ2-1	TRBD1	TRBV28	few
CASSLDAGVGYTF	TGCGCCAGCAGCTTGGATGCAGGGGTTGGCTACACCTTC	13	TRBJ1-2	.	TRBV5-1	.
CASSFRGLVSTNEKLFF	TGTGCCAGCAGCTTCCGAGGTTTGGTTTCAACTAATGAAAAACTGTTTTTT	17	TRBJ1-4	.	TRBV5-5	.
CASSAFGGSGVQSYNSPLHF	TGTGCCAGCAGTGCCTTTGGGGGGAGTGGGGTACAGTCCTATAATTCACCCCTCCACTTT	20	TRBJ1-6	.	TRBV6-1	.
CAISESIVGELFF	TGTGCCATCAGTGAGTCGATAGTGGGGGAGCTGTTTTTT	13	TRBJ2-2	.	TRBV10-3	.
CASSIGREGSSSGANVLTF	TGTGCCAGTAGTATAGGGAGGGAAGGTTCAAGCTCTGGGGCCAACGTCCTGACTTTC	19	TRBJ2-6	.	TRBV19	.
CASSQNSYEQYF	TGTGCCAGCAGCCAGAACTCCTACGAGCAGTACTTC	12	TRBJ2-7	.	TRBV7-3	.
CASSSGTGTSVETQYF	TGTGCCAGTAGTTCCGGGACCGGGACTAGCGTTGAGACCCAGTACTTC	16	TRBJ2-5	TRBD2	TRBV19	.
CASSPSPPTGINTEAFF	TGTGCCAGCAGCCCCTCCCCACCGACAGGGATTAACACTGAAGCTTTCTTT	17	TRBJ1-1	TRBD1	TRBV7-9	.
CASSSTSGTELSPLHF	TGCGCCAGCAGCTCAACCTCCGGGACAGAGCTTTCACCCCTCCACTTT	16	TRBJ1-6	TRBD1	TRBV5-1	.
CASGQLAGVNEQFF	TGTGCCAGCGGCCAACTAGCGGGAGTCAATGAGCAGTTCTTC	14	TRBJ2-1	TRBD2	TRBV27	.
CASSTWWPGQGSYEQYF	TGCGCCAGCAGCACTTGGTGGCCGGGACAGGGTTCCTACGAGCAGTACTTC	17	TRBJ2-7	TRBD1	TRBV5-1	.
CASSVGGTSGRPQFF	TGTGCCAGCAGCGTGGGAGGGACTAGCGGGAGGCCACAGTTCTTC	15	TRBJ2-1	TRBD2	TRBV9	.
CSVETGDPNTGELFF	TGCAGCGTCGAAACAGGGGACCCGAACACCGGGGAGCTGTTTTTT	15	TRBJ2-2	TRBD1	TRBV29-1	.
CASSPLGDGETQYF	TGTGCCAGCTCACCACTAGGAGATGGGGAGACCCAGTACTTC	14	TRBJ2-5	.	TRBV18	.
CASSLAGAPDTQYF	TGTGCCAGCAGTTTAGCGGGAGCCCCAGATACGCAGTATTTT	14	TRBJ2-3	TRBD2	TRBV28	few
CASSLASGGKNEQYF	TGTGCCAGCAGCTTGGCAAGCGGGGGGAAAAACGAGCAGTACTTC	15	TRBJ2-7	TRBD2	TRBV7-9	.
CASSPQGFTDTQYF	TGTGCCAGCAGTCCCCAGGGGTTCACAGATACGCAGTATTTT	14	TRBJ2-3	.	TRBV25-1	once
CASSIQGGYEQYF	TGTGCCAGCAGTATCCAGGGGGGCTACGAGCAGTACTTC	13	TRBJ2-7	.	TRBV6-1	.
CASSPGDNSNQPQHF	TGTGCCAGCAGCCCGGGAGACAATAGCAATCAGCCCCAGCATTTT	15	TRBJ1-5	.	TRBV5-8	.
CASSLGTGLAGRNEQFF	TGTGCCAGCAGCTTGGGTACGGGACTAGCGGGCAGAAATGAGCAGTTCTTC	17	TRBJ2-1	TRBD2	TRBV5-6	.
CSVGDNRAKNIQYF	TGCAGCGTGGGGGACAATCGGGCCAAAAACATTCAGTACTTC	14	TRBJ2-4	.	TRBV29-1	.
CASSPQVEQYF	TGTGCCAGCTCCCCGCAGGTTGAGCAGTACTTC	11	TRBJ2-7	.	TRBV18	.
CASSGSGRTDEQYF	TGTGCCAGCAGCGGAAGCGGGAGGACCGACGAGCAGTACTTC	14	TRBJ2-7	TRBD2	TRBV9	.
CASSLERQRTQPHEQYF	TGTGCCAGCAGCTTAGAACGTCAGCGGACCCAACCCCACGAGCAGTACTTC	17	TRBJ2-7	.	TRBV7-2	.
CASSPGLAGDEQYF	TGCGCCAGCAGCCCGGGACTAGCGGGAGACGAGCAGTACTTC	14	TRBJ2-7	TRBD2	TRBV4-1	.
CASSLAGGGVAYEQYF	TGTGCCAGCAGCTTGGCCGGGGGAGGGGTGGCCTACGAGCAGTACTTC	16	TRBJ2-7	TRBD2	TRBV5-4	.
CASSDRWAGAGPSYEQYF	TGTGCCAGCAGTGATCGGTGGGCCGGAGCGGGACCCTCCTACGAGCAGTACTTC	18	TRBJ2-7	TRBD2	TRBV6-1	.
CASSVRLAGPGELFF	TGTGCCAGCAGTGTCCGACTAGCGGGTCCTGGGGAGCTGTTTTTT	15	TRBJ2-2	TRBD2	TRBV6-4	.
CASSEYVTSGKEIQYF	TGTGCCAGCAGTGAATACGTGACTAGCGGGAAAGAAATTCAGTACTTC	16	TRBJ2-4	TRBD2	TRBV6-1	.
CASSLFAGKQETQYF	TGTGCCAGCAGCTTGTTTGCGGGCAAACAAGAGACCCAGTACTTC	15	TRBJ2-5	.	TRBV5-6	once
CASSPRDSVSPLHF	TGCGCCAGCAGCCCCCGGGACAGCGTTTCACCCCTCCACTTT	14	TRBJ1-6	TRBD1	TRBV5-1	few
CASSLEGATPYEQYF	TGTGCCAGCAGCTTAGAGGGGGCGACTCCCTACGAGCAGTACTTC	15	TRBJ2-7	TRBD1	TRBV7-3	.
CASSVSFRVDYEQYF	TGTGCCAGCAGCGTATCCTTCCGGGTTGACTACGAGCAGTACTTC	15	TRBJ2-7	.	TRBV9	.
CASSTPTPGGGEQYF	TGTGCCAGCAGCACGCCTACCCCGGGTGGCGGGGAGCAGTACTTC	15	TRBJ2-7	.	TRBV7-9	.
CASSPSPGTTSGVNNEQFF	TGTGCCAGCTCACCATCTCCAGGAACCACTAGCGGGGTAAACAATGAGCAGTTCTTC	19	TRBJ2-1	TRBD2	TRBV18	.
CASSSTGGASYTEAFF	TGTGCCAGCAGCTCCACAGGGGGCGCGAGTTATACTGAAGCTTTCTTT	16	TRBJ1-1	TRBD1	TRBV7-6	.